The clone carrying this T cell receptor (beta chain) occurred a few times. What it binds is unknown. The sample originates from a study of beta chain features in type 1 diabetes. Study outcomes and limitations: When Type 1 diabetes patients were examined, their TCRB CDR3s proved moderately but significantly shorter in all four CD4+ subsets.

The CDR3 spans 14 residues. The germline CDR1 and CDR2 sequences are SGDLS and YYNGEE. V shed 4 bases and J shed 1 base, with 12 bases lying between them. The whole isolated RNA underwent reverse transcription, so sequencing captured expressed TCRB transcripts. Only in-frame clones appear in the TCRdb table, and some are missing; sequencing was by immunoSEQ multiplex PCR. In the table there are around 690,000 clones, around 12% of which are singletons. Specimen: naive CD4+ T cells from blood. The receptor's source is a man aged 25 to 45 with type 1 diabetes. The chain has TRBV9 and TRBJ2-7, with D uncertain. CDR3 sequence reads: CASSQTTGSYEQYF. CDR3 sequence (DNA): TGTGCCAGCAGCCAAACGACGGGTTCCTACGAGCAGTACTTC.